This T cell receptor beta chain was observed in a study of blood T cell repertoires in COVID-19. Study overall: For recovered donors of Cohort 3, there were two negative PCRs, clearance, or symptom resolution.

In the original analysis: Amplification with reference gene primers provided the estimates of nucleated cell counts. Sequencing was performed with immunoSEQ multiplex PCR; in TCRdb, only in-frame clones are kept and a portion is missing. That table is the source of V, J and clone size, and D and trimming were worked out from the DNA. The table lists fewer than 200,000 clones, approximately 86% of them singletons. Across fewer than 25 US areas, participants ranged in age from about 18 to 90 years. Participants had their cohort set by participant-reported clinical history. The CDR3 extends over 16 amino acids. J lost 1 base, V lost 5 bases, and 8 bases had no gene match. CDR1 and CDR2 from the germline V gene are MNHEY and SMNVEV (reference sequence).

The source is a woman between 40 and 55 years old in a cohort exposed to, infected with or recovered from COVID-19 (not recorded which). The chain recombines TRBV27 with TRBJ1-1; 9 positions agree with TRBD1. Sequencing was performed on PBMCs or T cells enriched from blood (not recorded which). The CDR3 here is CASSVQGARRNTEAFF. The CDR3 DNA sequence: TGTGCCAGCAGTGTACAGGGGGCCCGGCGGAACACTGAAGCTTTCTTT.